The 18 T cell receptor beta chains below all came from one sample that was sequenced in a study of T cell responses to AZD1222 COVID-19 vaccine. Data came from immunoSEQ multiplex PCR; TCRdb stores just in-frame clones and leaves some out. This table has around 200,000 clones, approximately 90% appearing once. Source: peripheral blood, taken on day 0 of AZD1222 vaccination. The receptors here all came from an adult in good health.

This clone has only a few counts. This chain uses TRBV18 with TRBJ2-7; D might be TRBD2 (6 bases). Trimming left V 3 bases short and J 2 bases short, with 11 bases between. The CDR3 extends over 14 amino acids. Germline V gene lookup returns CDR1 KGHSH and CDR2 LQKENI. The CDR3 DNA follows: TGTGCCAGCTCACCCCGGGACTCTCCCTACGAGCAGTACTTC. Translation gives CASSPRDSPYEQYF.

This chain uses TRBV3-1 (or the pseudogene TRBV3-2) with TRBJ1-1; perhaps TRBD1 as D (5 bases). Trimming cost V 0 bases and J 4 bases, with 15 bases left between them. The CDR3 spans 16 residues. Germline-derived CDR1 and CDR2 are LGHDT and YNNKEL (reference sequence). This chain's CDR3 is CASSQDQGARGTEAFF. In DNA, the CDR3 is TGTGCCAGCAGCCAAGATCAAGGGGCCCGGGGCACTGAAGCTTTCTTT.

This chain links TRBV7-9 with TRBJ1-1; no clear D. CDR1 is SEHNR, CDR2 FQNEAQ, per germline (reference sequence). The CDR3 consists of 13 residues. V was cut by 3 bases and J by 5 bases, with 10 bases left in between. Here the CDR3 reads CASSLAVGTEAFF. CDR3 DNA: TGTGCCAGCAGCTTGGCCGTAGGGACTGAAGCTTTCTTT.

The count of this clone is one. The genes are TRBV25-1 and TRBJ1-1; tentatively, D is TRBD1 (5 bases). CDR1 is MGHDK and CDR2 is SYGVNS in the germline V gene. V lost 10 bases, J lost 0 bases, and 21 bases lay in between. The CDR3 is 16 residues long. CDR3 in amino acids: CATRFGQGPMNTEAFF. The CDR3 DNA reads TGTGCCACCCGGTTCGGCCAGGGACCAATGAACACTGAAGCTTTCTTT.

This clone showed up just once. J is TRBJ1-2 and V is TRBV9; no clear D gene. The CDR3 consists of 13 residues. The germline V and J ends were trimmed by 5 bases and 4 bases, with 12 bases remaining between them. From germline, CDR1 is SGDLS and CDR2 YYNGEE. CDR3 sequence reads: CASRDQRFYGYTF. The CDR3 region has the DNA TGTGCCAGCAGGGACCAGAGGTTCTATGGCTACACCTTC.

V is TRBV6-5 and J is TRBJ2-5, with D possibly being TRBD2 (5 bases). The CDR3 totals 14 residues. Germline V gives CDR1 MNHEY, CDR2 SVGAGI. V lost 2 bases, J lost 1 base, and 8 bases lay in between. CDR3 bases: TGTGCCAGCAGTTACGTAGCGAGCCAAGAGACCCAGTACTTC. This gives the protein CASSYVASQETQYF.

The chain couples TRBV5-6 to TRBJ1-2; D may be TRBD1 (5 bases). CDR3 length: 15 amino acids. Germline V gene sequence: CDR1 SGHDT, CDR2 YYEEEE. Trimming removed 0 bases from V and 5 bases from J, with 14 bases in between. The CDR3 spells CASSLVGQGGYGYTF. The CDR3 DNA follows: TGTGCCAGCAGCTTGGTTGGGCAGGGTGGGTATGGCTACACCTTC.

This sequence joins TRBV21-1 and TRBJ1-2. TRBV21-1 is tagged as a pseudogene. The length of the CDR3 is 15 residues. The CDR3 sequence: CASSKRGGDNYGYTF. The DNA for the CDR3 is TGTGCCAGCAGCAAACGTGGAGGGGATAACTATGGCTACACCTTC.

The chain links TRBV2 to TRBJ1-1, with D possibly TRBD1 on 6 matching bases. This CDR3 spans 12 amino acids. V lost 6 bases and J lost 11, with 16 bases in between. CDR1 and CDR2 from the germline V gene are SNHLY and FYNNEI. CDR3 nucleotides: TGTGCCAGCAGGGACTACAGGGCTGGCGCTTTCTTT. Residues: CASRDYRAGAFF.

This clone has only one observation. This chain connects TRBV20-1 to TRBJ2-7; 8 nucleotides match TRBD2. With 3 bases clipped from V and 1 base from J, the junction kept 5 bases outside the gene matches. Germline lookup yields CDR1 DFQATT and CDR2 SNEGSKA (reference sequence). The CDR3 is 14 residues long. The CDR3 is CSASGAGGSYEQYF. Written as DNA, the CDR3 is TGCAGTGCTAGTGGGGCGGGAGGTTCCTACGAGCAGTACTTC.

The V and J genes are TRBV6-6 and TRBJ2-1, with a tentative D call TRBD2 (5 bases). Per germline, CDR1 MNHNY and CDR2 SVGAGI (reference sequence). The ends were cut back, 4 bases at V and 5 bases at J, with 12 bases in the middle. The CDR3 spans 14 residues. Here the CDR3 reads CASSSTGINNEQFF. CDR3 in DNA: TGTGCCAGCAGTTCGACCGGGATAAACAATGAGCAGTTCTTC.

The V gene is TRBV7-3, the J gene TRBJ1-1; D unresolved. The germline CDR1 and CDR2 sequences are SGHTA and FQGTGA. The germline V and J ends were trimmed by 4 bases and 0 bases, with 6 bases remaining between them. The CDR3 is 13 amino acids. CDR3 in DNA: TGTGCCAGCAGCTCGCAGATGAACACTGAAGCTTTCTTT. As protein: CASSSQMNTEAFF.

This clone was recorded only once. This chain connects TRBV6-5 to TRBJ2-3; 10 bases are shared with TRBD2. J gave up 4 bases and V 6 bases, and 10 bases lay outside the gene matches. The CDR3 is 16 residues long. Germline V CDR1 and CDR2: MNHEY, SVGAGI. As DNA, the CDR3 is TGTGCCAGCAGGTACCATGGACTAGCGGACGCAGATACGCAGTATTTT. Translation gives CASRYHGLADADTQYF.

This chain links TRBV27 with TRBJ2-7, with D perhaps TRBD1 (6 bases). The CDR3 is 14 residues long. Germline CDR1 and CDR2: MNHEY and SMNVEV (reference sequence). V lost 3 bases and J 3 bases, leaving 12 bases between the germline ends. CDR3 in amino acids: CASSFVGAGYEQYF. The DNA of the CDR3 is TGTGCCAGCAGTTTCGTGGGGGCAGGCTACGAGCAGTACTTC.

The CDR3 sequence is CASNSIRGHNSGANVLTF. The CDR3, as DNA: TGTGCCAGCAATAGCATCAGGGGTCATAACTCTGGGGCCAACGTCCTGACTTTC. V and J are TRBV9 and TRBJ2-6, with D possibly being TRBD1 (6 bases). V was shortened by 6 bases and J by 0 bases, with 19 bases between the two germline ends. CDR3 length: 18 amino acids. Germline CDR1 reads SGDLS; CDR2 reads YYNGEE.

The V call is TRBV9, the J call TRBJ1-3; D is unresolved. Germline V lookup: CDR1 SGDLS, CDR2 YYNGEE. With 6 bases removed from V and 1 base from J, the gap between germline ends came to 8 bases. The CDR3 sequence is 13 residues long. The chain's CDR3 is CASKPGSGNTIYF. The CDR3, as DNA: TGTGCCAGCAAACCGGGATCTGGAAACACCATATATTTT.

The rearrangement links TRBV3-1 (or the pseudogene TRBV3-2) to TRBJ1-5; 7 nucleotides agree with TRBD1. After removal of 4 bases from V and 4 bases from J, the junction contained 4 bases not matched to a gene. The germline V gene has CDR1 LGHDT and CDR2 YNNKEL (reference sequence). The CDR3 runs to 14 residues. CDR3: CASSPGQLNQPQHF. The CDR3 nucleotides read TGTGCCAGCAGCCCGGGACAGCTGAATCAGCCCCAGCATTTT.

J is TRBJ1-6 and V is TRBV19; no clear D gene. The CDR3 covers 14 residues. CDR1 is LNHDA, CDR2 SQIVND, per germline (reference sequence). V was clipped by 6 bases and J by 9 bases, with 15 bases between them. The CDR3 DNA sequence: TGTGCCAGTAGCACCGGGGTCTTCGGTTCACCCCTCCACTTT. This gives the protein CASSTGVFGSPLHF.